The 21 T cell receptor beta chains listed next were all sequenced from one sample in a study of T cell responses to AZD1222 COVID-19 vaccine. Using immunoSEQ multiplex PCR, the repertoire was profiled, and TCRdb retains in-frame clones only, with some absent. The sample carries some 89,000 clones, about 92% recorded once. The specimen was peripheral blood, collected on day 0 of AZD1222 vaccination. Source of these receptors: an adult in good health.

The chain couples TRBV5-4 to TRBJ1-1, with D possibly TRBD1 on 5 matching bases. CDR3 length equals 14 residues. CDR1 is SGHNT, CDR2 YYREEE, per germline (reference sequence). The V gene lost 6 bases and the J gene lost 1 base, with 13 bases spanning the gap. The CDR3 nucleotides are TGTGCCAGCACGATGGGGGGGTCGAACACTGAAGCTTTCTTT. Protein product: CASTMGGSNTEAFF.

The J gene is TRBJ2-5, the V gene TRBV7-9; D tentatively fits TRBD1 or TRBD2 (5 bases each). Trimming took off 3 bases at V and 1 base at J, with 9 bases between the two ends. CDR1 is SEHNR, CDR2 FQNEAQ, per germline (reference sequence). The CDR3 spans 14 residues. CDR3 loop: CASSFNGAQETQYF. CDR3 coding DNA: TGTGCCAGCAGCTTCAACGGGGCCCAAGAGACCCAGTACTTC.

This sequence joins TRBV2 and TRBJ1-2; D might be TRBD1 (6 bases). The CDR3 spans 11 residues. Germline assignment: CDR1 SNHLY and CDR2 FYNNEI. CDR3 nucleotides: TGTGCGAACGGGGGCAACTATGGCTACACCTTC. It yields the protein CANGGNYGYTF. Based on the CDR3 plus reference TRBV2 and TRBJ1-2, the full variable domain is EPEVTQTPSHQVTQMGQEVILRCVPISNHLYFYWYRQILGQKVEFLVSFYNNEISEKSEIFDDQFSVERPDGSNFTLKIRSTKLEDSAMYFCANGGNYGYTFGSGTRLTVV.

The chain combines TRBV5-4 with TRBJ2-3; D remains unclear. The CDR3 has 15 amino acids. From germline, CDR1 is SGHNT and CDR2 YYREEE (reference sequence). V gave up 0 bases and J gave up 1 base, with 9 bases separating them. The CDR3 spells CASSLDSIRTDTQYF. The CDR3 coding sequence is TGTGCCAGCAGCTTGGACTCCATCCGCACAGATACGCAGTATTTT.

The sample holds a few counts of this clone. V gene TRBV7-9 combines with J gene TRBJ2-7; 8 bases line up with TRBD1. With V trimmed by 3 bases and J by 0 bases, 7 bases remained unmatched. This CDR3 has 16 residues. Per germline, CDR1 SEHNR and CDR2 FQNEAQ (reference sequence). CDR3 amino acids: CASSFSDRASSYEQYF. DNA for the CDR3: TGTGCCAGCAGCTTTTCGGACAGGGCGAGCTCCTACGAGCAGTACTTC.

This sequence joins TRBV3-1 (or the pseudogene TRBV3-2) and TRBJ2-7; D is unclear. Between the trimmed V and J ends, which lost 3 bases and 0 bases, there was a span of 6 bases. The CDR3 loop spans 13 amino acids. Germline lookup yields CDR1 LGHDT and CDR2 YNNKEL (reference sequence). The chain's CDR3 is CASSHGSSYEQYF. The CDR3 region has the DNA TGTGCCAGCAGCCACGGCAGCTCCTACGAGCAGTACTTC.

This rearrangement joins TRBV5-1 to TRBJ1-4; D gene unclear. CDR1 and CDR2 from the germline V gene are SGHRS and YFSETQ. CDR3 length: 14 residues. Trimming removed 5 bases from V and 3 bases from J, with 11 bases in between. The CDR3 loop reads CASRVGEANEKLFF. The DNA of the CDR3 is TGCGCCAGCAGAGTAGGAGAGGCTAATGAAAAACTGTTTTTT. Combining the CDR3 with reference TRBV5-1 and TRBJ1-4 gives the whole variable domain KAGVTQTPRYLIKTRGQQVTLSCSPISGHRSVSWYQQTPGQGLQFLFEYFSETQRNKGNFPGRFSGRQFSNSRSEMNVSTLELGDSALYLCASRVGEANEKLFFGSGTQLSVL.

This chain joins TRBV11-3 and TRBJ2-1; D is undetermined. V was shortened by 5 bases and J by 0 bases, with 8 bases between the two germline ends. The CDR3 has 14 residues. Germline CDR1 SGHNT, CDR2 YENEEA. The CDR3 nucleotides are TGTGCCAGCAGCGATGGAAACTCCTACAATGAGCAGTTCTTC. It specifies CASSDGNSYNEQFF.

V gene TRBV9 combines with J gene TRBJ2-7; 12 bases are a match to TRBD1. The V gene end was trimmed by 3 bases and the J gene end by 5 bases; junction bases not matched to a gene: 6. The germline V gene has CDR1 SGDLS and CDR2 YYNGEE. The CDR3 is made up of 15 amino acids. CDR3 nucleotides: TGTGCCAGCAGCGCCCCGGGACAGGGGGCCGACGAGCAGTACTTC. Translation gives CASSAPGQGADEQYF.

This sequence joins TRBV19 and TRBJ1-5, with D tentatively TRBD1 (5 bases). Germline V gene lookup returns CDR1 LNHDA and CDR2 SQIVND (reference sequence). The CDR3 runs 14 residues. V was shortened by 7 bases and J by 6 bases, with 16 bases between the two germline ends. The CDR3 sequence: CASNLFTGAQPQHF. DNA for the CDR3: TGTGCCAGTAACCTGTTCACCGGGGCTCAGCCCCAGCATTTT.

The CDR3 DNA follows: TGTGCCTGGAGTTTTACTTCGGCCTCCTACGAGCAGTACTTC. Protein sequence: CAWSFTSASYEQYF. This sequence joins TRBV30 and TRBJ2-7; the D is unclear. This CDR3 has 14 residues. Germline CDR1 and CDR2: GTSNPN and SVGIG (reference sequence). Trimming removed 2 bases from V and 0 bases from J, with 11 bases in between.

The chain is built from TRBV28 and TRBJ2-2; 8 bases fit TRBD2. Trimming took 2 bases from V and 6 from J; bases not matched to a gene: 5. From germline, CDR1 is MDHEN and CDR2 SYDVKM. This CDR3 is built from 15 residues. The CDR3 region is CASSLRLAGAGELFF. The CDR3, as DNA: TGTGCCAGCAGTTTAAGGCTAGCGGGTGCCGGGGAGCTGTTTTTT. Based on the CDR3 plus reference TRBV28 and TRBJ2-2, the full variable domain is DVKVTQSSRYLVKRTGEKVFLECVQDMDHENMFWYRQDPGLGLRLIYFSYDVKMKEKGDIPEGYSVSREKKERFSLILESASTNQTSMYLCASSLRLAGAGELFFGEGSRLTVL.

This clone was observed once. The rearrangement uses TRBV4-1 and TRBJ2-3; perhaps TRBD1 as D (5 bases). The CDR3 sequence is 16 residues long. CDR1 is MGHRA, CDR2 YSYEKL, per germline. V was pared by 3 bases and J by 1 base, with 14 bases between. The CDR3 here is CASSQVPRGRTDTQYF. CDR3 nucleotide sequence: TGCGCCAGCAGCCAGGTCCCAAGGGGCCGCACAGATACGCAGTATTTT.

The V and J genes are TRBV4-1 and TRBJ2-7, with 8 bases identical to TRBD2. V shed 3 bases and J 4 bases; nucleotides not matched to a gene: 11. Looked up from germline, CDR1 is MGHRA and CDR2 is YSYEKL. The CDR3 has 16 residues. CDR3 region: CASSHPQREKSYEQYF. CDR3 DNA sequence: TGCGCCAGCAGCCATCCCCAGCGGGAGAAGTCTTACGAGCAGTACTTC.

The CDR3 DNA is TGTGCCAGCTCACTGGAACAGACCAATCAGCCCCAGCATTTT. Translating gives CASSLEQTNQPQHF. V usage is TRBV18 and J usage is TRBJ1-5; D call uncertain. V lost 4 bases and J 3 bases, leaving 10 bases between the germline ends. CDR1 is KGHSH and CDR2 is LQKENI in the germline V gene. The CDR3 length is 14 residues. Full variable domain (remainder filled in from reference TRBV18 and TRBJ1-5): NAGVMQNPRHLVRRRGQEARLRCSPMKGHSHVYWYRQLPEEGLKFMVYLQKENIIDESGMPKERFSAEFPKEGPSILRIQQVVRGDSAAYFCASSLEQTNQPQHFGDGTRLSIL.

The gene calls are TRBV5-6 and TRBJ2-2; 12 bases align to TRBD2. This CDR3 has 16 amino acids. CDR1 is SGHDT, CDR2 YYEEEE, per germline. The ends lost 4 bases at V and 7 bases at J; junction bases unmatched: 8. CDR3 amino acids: CASSNSSGRAGGELFF. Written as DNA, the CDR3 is TGTGCCAGCAGCAATTCTAGCGGGAGGGCCGGCGGGGAGCTGTTTTTT.

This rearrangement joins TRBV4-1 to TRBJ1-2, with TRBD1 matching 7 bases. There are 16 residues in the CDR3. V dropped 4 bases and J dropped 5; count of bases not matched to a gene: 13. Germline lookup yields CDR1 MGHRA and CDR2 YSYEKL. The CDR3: CASSPSPLTGLYGYTF. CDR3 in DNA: TGCGCCAGCAGCCCCTCTCCCTTGACAGGGCTGTATGGCTACACCTTC.

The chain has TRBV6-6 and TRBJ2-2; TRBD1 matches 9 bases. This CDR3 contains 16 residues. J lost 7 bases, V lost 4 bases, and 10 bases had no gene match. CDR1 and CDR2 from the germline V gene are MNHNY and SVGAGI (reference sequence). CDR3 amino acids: CASSSSGTGRRGELFF. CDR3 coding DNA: TGTGCCAGCAGTTCGTCCGGGACAGGGCGTCGCGGGGAGCTGTTTTTT.

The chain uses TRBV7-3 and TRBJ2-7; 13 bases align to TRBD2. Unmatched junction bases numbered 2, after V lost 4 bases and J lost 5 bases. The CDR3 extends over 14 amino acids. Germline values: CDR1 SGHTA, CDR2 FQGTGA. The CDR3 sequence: CASSSGLAGDEQYF. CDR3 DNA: TGTGCCAGCAGCTCCGGACTAGCGGGGGACGAGCAGTACTTC.

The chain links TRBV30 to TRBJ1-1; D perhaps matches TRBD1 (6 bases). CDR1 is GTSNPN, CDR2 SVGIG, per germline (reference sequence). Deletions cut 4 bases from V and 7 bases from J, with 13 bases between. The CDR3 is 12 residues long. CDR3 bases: TGTGCCTGGAATGGACAGCCCGGTGAAGCTTTCTTT. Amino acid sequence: CAWNGQPGEAFF.

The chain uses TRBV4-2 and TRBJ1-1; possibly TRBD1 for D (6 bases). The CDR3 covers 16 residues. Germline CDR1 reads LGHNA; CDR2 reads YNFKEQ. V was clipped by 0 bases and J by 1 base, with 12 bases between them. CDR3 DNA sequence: TGTGCCAGCAGCCAAGAGCAGGGGTGGGAGAACACTGAAGCTTTCTTT. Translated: CASSQEQGWENTEAFF.